The sequence of this TCR beta chain was determined in a study of PD-1 blockade in classical Hodgkin lymphoma. TCRdb's copy holds only in-frame clones and misses some; the assay was immunoSEQ multiplex PCR. The repertoire holds 40,000 to 65,000 clones, with about nine tenths as singletons. Time point denoted: cycle 4 day 1 (C4D1), after 6 weeks of nivolumab. Patients all relapsed after autologous stem cell transplantation, and there was variation in brentuximab vedotin exposure. Germline loops: CDR1 SGDLS, CDR2 YYNGEE. The CDR3 contains 14 residues. With V trimmed by 4 bases and J by 0 bases, 1 base remained unmatched.

The clonotype originates from a human donor with classical Hodgkin lymphoma. The sequencing used peripheral blood mononuclear cells (PBMCs), collected before the fourth cycle of nivolumab. The rearrangement uses TRBV9 and TRBJ2-7, with TRBD2 identical over 10 bases. The CDR3 DNA sequence: TGTGCCAGCAGCCGGACTAGCGGCTCCTACGAGCAGTACTTC. This sequence encodes CASSRTSGSYEQYF. Together with reference TRBV9 and TRBJ2-7, the CDR3 gives the full variable domain: DSGVTQTPKHLITATGQRVTLRCSPRSGDLSVYWYQQSLDQGLQFLIQYYNGEERAKGNILERFSAQQFPDLHSELNLSSLELGDSALYFCASSRTSGSYEQYFGPGTRLTVT.